This T cell receptor (beta chain) is from a study of T cells in Graves' hyperthyroidism and ophthalmopathy. V lost 10 bases to trimming and J lost 4 bases, with 22 bases between them. Germline V CDR1 and CDR2: ENHRY, SYGVKD. There are 15 residues in the CDR3. RNA transcripts yielded amplified TCR beta CDR3 regions. During a first-round RT-PCR of the TCR CDR3, the HTBI primer set was used. TCRdb redid the calling of the multiplex PCR reads with MiXCR, one entry per CDR3 protein. The table lists approximately 400,000 distinct CDR3 sequences, 18% of them singletons. Points from the study as a whole: The majority of expanded thyroid clonotypes above 0.001 also appeared in blood.

Comments on this clonotype: Its antigen is unidentified.

V usage is TRBV10-3 and J usage is TRBJ1-2; possible D gene TRBD1, 6 bases. The receptor was derived from a young man with Graves' ophthalmopathy. The source material was blood. The CDR3 DNA sequence: TGTGCCACCGGAGGCTACGGGGGGCTGGGCTATGGCTACACCTTC. This sequence encodes CATGGYGGLGYGYTF.